This passage covers 3 T cell receptor beta chains from one sample sequenced in a study of shared clonotypes between healthy human individuals. TCRdb keeps only in-frame clones here, not all; method: immunoSEQ multiplex PCR. The sample holds about 490,000 clones; 75% to 85% are singletons and the top ten take over 10%. Sequencing input: PBMCs. Receptors were obtained from a woman aged 40 to 55 in good health. Some clones in this sample may be carry-over from other donors' samples.

This clone occurred many times. The chain has TRBV10-3 and TRBJ1-5; D is undetermined. The germline V and J ends were trimmed by 0 bases and 7 bases, with 19 bases remaining between them. Germline-derived CDR1 and CDR2 are ENHRY and SYGVKD. The CDR3 loop spans 17 amino acids. The CDR3 region is CAISESVGKGGLQPQHF. The DNA for the CDR3 is TGTGCCATCAGTGAGTCTGTAGGCAAAGGAGGGTTACAGCCCCAGCATTTT.

The V gene is TRBV6-6, the J gene TRBJ2-7, with D maybe TRBD2 (6 bases). V dropped 6 bases and J dropped 2 bases, with 20 bases sitting between them. The CDR3 length is 16 residues. The germline V gene has CDR1 MNHNY and CDR2 SVGAGI (reference sequence). In DNA form, the CDR3 reads TGTGCCAGCAGGGGGGGATCAGGGTCACGACCCTACGAGCAGTACTTC. It specifies CASRGGSGSRPYEQYF.

This clone came up once. A much larger clone lies one base from this, so it may be a read error. The chain couples TRBV7-2 to TRBJ2-5; the D call may be TRBD1 or TRBD2 (5 bases each). The J call is doubtful: the DNA matches TRBJ2-7 better. The CDR3 spans 13 residues. CDR1 is SGHTA, CDR2 FQGNSA, per germline. This CDR3 reads CASSLGRAYEQYF. Here the CDR3 DNA reads TGTGCCAGCAGCCTGGGACGGGCCTACGAGCAGTACTTC.